This TCR beta chain was recorded in a study of cytomegalovirus exposure and HLA in healthy donors. A word on this clone: Its antigen is as yet unknown.

Findings and caveats of the study: Reports indicated that the classifier achieved high specificity and sensitivity in diagnosing cytomegalovirus status.

Primers included in the PCR were 60 Vbeta and 13 Jbeta primers. TCRdb's table, derived via immunoSEQ multiplex PCR, lists solely in-frame clones and lacks some. The repertoire holds more than 80,000 clones, with 65% to 85% as singletons. Looked up from germline, CDR1 is SEHNR and CDR2 is FQNEAQ (reference sequence). The CDR3 length is 13 residues. Unmatched junction bases numbered 5, after V lost 5 bases and J lost 6 bases. V usage is TRBV7-9 and J usage is TRBJ1-2; 8 bases map to TRBD1. Input material: PBMCs. The TCR was taken from a male donor in good health and CMV-seropositive. CDR3 amino acids: CASSQDRGNGYTF. Here the CDR3 DNA reads TGTGCCAGCAGCCAAGACAGGGGAAATGGCTACACCTTC.